These T cell receptor beta chains were read from a single sample in a study of human T cells and chemical hapten exposure. TCRdb redid the calling of the RACE reads with MiXCR, one entry per CDR3 protein. The table records 45,000 to 65,000 distinct CDR3 sequences, more than 8% of them present only once. The source was whole blood, collected in connection with sensitization to the hapten diphenylcyclopropenone (DPC). The receptors shown here come from a middle-aged man with alopecia areata. Some clones in this sample may be carry-over from other donors' samples. CDR3s include the opening cysteine and the closing phenylalanine or tryptophan. The D gene is left open where the match is weak. The listing skips clone size in some rows; elsewhere it reads once, few, many or a size class.

clone_size j_call v_call d_call cdr3_aa cdr3_nt
few TRBJ2-7 TRBV2 TRBD2 CASATGTSYSYEQYF TGTGCCAGCGCTACCGGGACTAGCTACTCCTACGAGCAGTACTTC
NA TRBJ2-7 TRBV11-1 NA CASTRSPGSSSYEQYF TGTGCCAGCACCCGATCGCCGGGGTCCTCCTCCTACGAGCAGTACTTC
many TRBJ1-1 TRBV29-1 TRBD1 CSAQWGQGTEAFF TGCAGCGCCCAGTGGGGACAGGGCACTGAAGCTTTCTTT
NA TRBJ2-2 TRBV6-1 TRBD2 CASSSGLAANTGELFF TGTGCCAGCAGCTCGGGACTAGCGGCGAACACCGGGGAGCTGTTTTTT
NA TRBJ2-7 TRBV9 NA CASSVGATHEQYF TGTGCCAGCAGCGTAGGGGCGACTCACGAGCAGTACTTC
few TRBJ1-2 TRBV29-1 NA CSTYRDGYGYTF TGCAGCACCTATAGGGACGGTTATGGCTACACCTTC
few TRBJ2-1 TRBV2 NA CASSDGAGNYNEQFF TGTGCCAGCAGTGATGGGGCAGGGAACTACAATGAGCAGTTCTTC
NA TRBJ1-1 TRBV6-4 NA CASSDSSQGTEAFF TGTGCCAGCAGTGACTCGAGTCAGGGGACTGAAGCTTTCTTT
NA TRBJ2-3 TRBV27 NA CANSFRGTIQDTQYF TGTGCCAACAGTTTCAGGGGGACTATCCAAGATACGCAGTATTTT
few TRBJ1-2 TRBV4-2 NA CASSQEFNGNYGYTF TGTGCCAGCAGCCAAGAGTTCAACGGAAACTATGGCTACACCTTC
many TRBJ2-7 TRBV6-2/TRBV6-3 NA CASRRTGGNEQYF TGTGCCAGCAGAAGGACAGGCGGGAACGAGCAGTACTTC
many TRBJ1-1 TRBV4-1 TRBD1 CASSLIGTGALNTEAFF TGCGCCAGCAGCCTCATCGGGACAGGGGCCTTGAACACTGAAGCTTTCTTT
many TRBJ2-7 TRBV19 NA CASMGLAAGDTYEQYF TGTGCCAGTATGGGACTGGCGGCAGGGGACACCTACGAGCAGTACTTC
few TRBJ2-2 TRBV6-2/TRBV6-3 NA CASSYSSTGELFF TGTGCCAGCAGTTACTCGAGCACCGGGGAGCTGTTTTTT
many TRBJ2-1 TRBV7-2 NA CASSRRGYNEQFF TGTGCCAGCAGCCGCCGGGGTTACAATGAGCAGTTCTTC
few TRBJ2-1 TRBV6-6 NA CASSSNTKNEQFF TGTGCCAGCAGTTCCAACACCAAAAATGAGCAGTTCTTC
NA TRBJ2-3 TRBV6-5 TRBD2 CASSYSSGVPDTQYF TGTGCCAGCAGTTACTCTAGCGGGGTCCCGGATACGCAGTATTTT
few TRBJ2-3 TRBV20-1 NA CSASMGPDTQYF TGCAGTGCTAGTATGGGGCCAGATACGCAGTATTTT
NA TRBJ2-1 TRBV7-3 NA CASSASRSSYNEQFF TGTGCCAGCAGTGCTAGCCGGAGCTCCTACAATGAGCAGTTCTTC
many TRBJ2-7 TRBV4-3 TRBD2 CASSQDISGSREQYF TGCGCCAGCAGCCAAGATATAAGCGGGAGCCGCGAGCAGTACTTC
few TRBJ2-2 TRBV27 NA CASSLSISPPNTGELFF TGTGCCAGCAGTTTATCGATCAGCCCTCCGAACACCGGGGAGCTGTTTTTT
NA TRBJ2-4 TRBV11-2 NA CASSWVKNIQYF TGTGCCAGCAGCTGGGTCAAAAACATTCAGTACTTC
many TRBJ2-1 TRBV7-8 NA CASSLSGTYNEQFF TGTGCCAGCAGCTTAAGCGGGACATACAATGAGCAGTTCTTC
few TRBJ2-7 TRBV7-2 NA CASSLDRLFTYEQYF TGTGCCAGCAGCTTGGACAGACTGTTCACCTACGAGCAGTACTTC
NA TRBJ2-7 TRBV28 TRBD2 CASSSGLAGFHF TGTGCCAGCAGTAGCGGACTAGCCGGGTTTCACTTC
NA TRBJ2-1 TRBV5-6 TRBD2 CASSLGTSGSYNEQFF TGTGCCAGCAGCTTGGGTACTAGCGGATCCTACAATGAGCAGTTCTTC
few TRBJ1-4 TRBV7-9 NA CASSLALRGNEKLFF TGTGCCAGCAGCTTAGCGCTTCGGGGGAATGAAAAACTGTTTTTT
many TRBJ1-2 TRBV7-6 NA CASSPTGGRGYTF TGTGCCAGCAGCCCCACTGGGGGGCGAGGCTACACCTTC
few TRBJ1-6 TRBV14 NA CASSGRMEPYNSPLHF TGTGCCAGCAGCGGCAGGATGGAGCCCTATAATTCACCCCTCCACTTT
many TRBJ2-3 TRBV5-6 NA CASSSGGSTDTQYF TGTGCCAGCAGCTCCGGGGGCTCCACAGATACGCAGTATTTT
NA TRBJ1-2 TRBV12-3/TRBV12-4 NA CARTSRRTFDGYTF TGTGCCCGCACCTCCCGGCGGACTTTCGATGGCTACACCTTC
NA TRBJ1-1 TRBV20-1 TRBD1 CSARDWTGTHRVTEAFF TGCAGTGCTAGAGATTGGACAGGGACGCATCGGGTCACTGAAGCTTTCTTT
many TRBJ1-4 TRBV5-1 NA CASSPGDNTDEKLFF TGCGCCAGCAGCCCAGGCGACAATACTGATGAAAAACTGTTTTTT
few TRBJ1-6 TRBV18 NA CASSPIPSSYNSPLHF TGTGCCAGCTCACCAATACCGAGCTCCTATAATTCACCCCTCCACTTT
NA TRBJ2-7 TRBV5-5 NA CASSLQGPFYEQYF TGTGCCAGCAGCTTGCAGGGGCCTTTCTACGAGCAGTACTTC
many TRBJ2-7 TRBV4-1 TRBD2 CASSQEPAGGSEQYF TGCGCCAGCAGCCAAGAGCCAGCGGGAGGAAGCGAGCAGTACTTC
NA TRBJ2-3 TRBV7-2 TRBD2 CASSLEGLAGLTDTQYF TGTGCCAGCAGCTTAGAAGGACTAGCGGGGCTCACAGATACGCAGTATTTT
few TRBJ2-7 TRBV5-4 NA CASSLAALREQYF TGTGCCAGCAGCTTGGCCGCCCTCCGCGAGCAGTACTTC
few TRBJ2-5 TRBV5-5 TRBD2 CASSPGGLAGGRETQYF TGTGCCAGCAGCCCCGGGGGGCTAGCGGGGGGTAGAGAGACCCAGTACTTC
few TRBJ2-3 TRBV5-1 TRBD1 CASSFGQGAKSTDTQYF TGCGCCAGCAGCTTTGGACAGGGGGCAAAGAGCACAGATACGCAGTATTTT
NA TRBJ2-2 TRBV20-1 NA CSASGSLASPGELFF TGCAGTGCAAGTGGGTCTTTAGCTTCCCCCGGGGAGCTGTTTTTT
NA TRBJ1-5 TRBV6-6 TRBD1 CASSRGQGPGQPQHF TGTGCCAGCAGCCGTGGACAGGGTCCGGGGCAGCCCCAGCATTTT
few TRBJ2-2 TRBV6-6 NA CASSYSQGTGELFF TGTGCCAGCAGTTACTCCCAAGGGACCGGGGAGCTGTTTTTT
few TRBJ2-5 TRBV20-1 NA CSARVSGSAKETQYF TGCAGTGCTAGAGTGTCCGGTAGCGCTAAAGAGACCCAGTACTTC
once TRBJ1-2 TRBV12-3/TRBV12-4 TRBD1 CASGRLRTGNGYTF TGTGCCAGCGGACGACTAAGGACAGGGAATGGCTACACCTTC
NA TRBJ2-3 TRBV12-3/TRBV12-4 TRBD1 CASSSLDRVLSDTQYF TGTGCCAGCAGTTCCCTGGACAGGGTATTGTCAGATACGCAGTATTTT
few TRBJ2-3 TRBV7-2 TRBD2 CAGGDLDTQYF TGTGCCGGGGGGGACTTAGATACGCAGTATTTT
many TRBJ2-6 TRBV2 NA CATSTGYGANVLTF TGTGCCACCTCGACAGGTTACGGGGCCAACGTCCTGACTTTC
few TRBJ1-5 TRBV7-2 NA CASSLRKGDQPQHF TGTGCCAGCAGCTTAAGGAAGGGGGATCAGCCCCAGCATTTT
few TRBJ1-6 TRBV20-1 NA CSASAGTSNSPLHF TGCAGTGCTAGCGCCGGGACATCTAATTCACCCCTCCACTTT
many TRBJ2-7 TRBV24-1 TRBD1 CATSAGGSLTYEQYF TGTGCCACCAGTGCAGGGGGCTCTTTGACCTACGAGCAGTACTTC